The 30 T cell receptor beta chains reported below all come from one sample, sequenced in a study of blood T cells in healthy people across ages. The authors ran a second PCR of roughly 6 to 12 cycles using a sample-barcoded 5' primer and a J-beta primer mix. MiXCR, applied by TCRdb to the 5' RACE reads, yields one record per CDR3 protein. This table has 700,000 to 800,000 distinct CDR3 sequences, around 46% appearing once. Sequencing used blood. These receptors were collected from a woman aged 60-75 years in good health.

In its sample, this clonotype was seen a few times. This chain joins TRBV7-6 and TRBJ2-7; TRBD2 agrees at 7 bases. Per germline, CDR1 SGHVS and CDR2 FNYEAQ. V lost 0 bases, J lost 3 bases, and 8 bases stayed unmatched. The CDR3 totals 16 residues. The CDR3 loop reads CASSLASAGLVYEQYF. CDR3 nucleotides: TGTGCCAGCAGCTTAGCGTCAGCAGGACTAGTCTACGAGCAGTACTTC.

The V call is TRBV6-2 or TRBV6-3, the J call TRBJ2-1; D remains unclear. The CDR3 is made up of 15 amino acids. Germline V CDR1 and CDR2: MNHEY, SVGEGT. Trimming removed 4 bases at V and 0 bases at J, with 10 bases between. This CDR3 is CASSCSISSYNEQFF. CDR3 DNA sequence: TGTGCCAGCAGTTGCTCGATCAGCTCCTACAATGAGCAGTTCTTC.

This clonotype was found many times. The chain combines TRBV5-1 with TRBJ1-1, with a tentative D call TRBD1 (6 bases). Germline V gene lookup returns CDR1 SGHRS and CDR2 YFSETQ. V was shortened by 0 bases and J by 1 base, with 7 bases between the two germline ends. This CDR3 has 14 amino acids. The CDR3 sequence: CASSLAQGNTEAFF. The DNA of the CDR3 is TGCGCCAGCAGCTTGGCACAGGGGAACACTGAAGCTTTCTTT.

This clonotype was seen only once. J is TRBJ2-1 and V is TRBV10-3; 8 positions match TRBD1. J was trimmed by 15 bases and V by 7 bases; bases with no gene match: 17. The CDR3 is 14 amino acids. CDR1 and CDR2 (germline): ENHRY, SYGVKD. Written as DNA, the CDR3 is TGTGCCATCAATGGACAGGGCATATTTCATGAGTGGTTCTTC. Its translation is CAINGQGIFHEWFF.

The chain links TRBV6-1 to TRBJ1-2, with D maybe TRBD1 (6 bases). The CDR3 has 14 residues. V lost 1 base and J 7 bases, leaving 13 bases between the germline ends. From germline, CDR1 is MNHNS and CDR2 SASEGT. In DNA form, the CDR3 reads TGTGCCAGCAGTGAAGACCTAGGGGGAGGTGGCTACACCTTC. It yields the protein CASSEDLGGGGYTF.

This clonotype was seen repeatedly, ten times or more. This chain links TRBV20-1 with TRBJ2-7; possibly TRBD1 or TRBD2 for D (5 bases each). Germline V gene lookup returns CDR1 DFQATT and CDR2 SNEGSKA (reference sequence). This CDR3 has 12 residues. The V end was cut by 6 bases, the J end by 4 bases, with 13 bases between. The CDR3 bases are TGCAGTGCACGAGGGGAAGGATACGAGCAGTACTTC. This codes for CSARGEGYEQYF.

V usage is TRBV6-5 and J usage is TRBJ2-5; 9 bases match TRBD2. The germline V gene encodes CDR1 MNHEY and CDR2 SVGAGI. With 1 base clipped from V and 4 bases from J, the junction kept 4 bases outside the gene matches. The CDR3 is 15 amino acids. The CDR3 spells CASSYFAGGLETQYF. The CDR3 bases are TGTGCCAGCAGTTACTTCGCGGGAGGGTTAGAGACCCAGTACTTC.

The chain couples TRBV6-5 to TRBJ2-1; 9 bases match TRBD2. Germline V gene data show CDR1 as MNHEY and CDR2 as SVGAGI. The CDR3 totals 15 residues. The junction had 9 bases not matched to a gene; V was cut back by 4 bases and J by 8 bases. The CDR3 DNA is TGTGCCAGCAGTTCACCGGGACTAGCTAACCATGAGCAGTTCTTC. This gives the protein CASSSPGLANHEQFF.

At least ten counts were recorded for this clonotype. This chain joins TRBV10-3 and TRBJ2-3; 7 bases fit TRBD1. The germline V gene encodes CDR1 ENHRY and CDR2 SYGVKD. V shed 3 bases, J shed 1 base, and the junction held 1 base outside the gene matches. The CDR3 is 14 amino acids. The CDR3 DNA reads TGTGCCATCAGTGATCAGGGGGGCACAGATACGCAGTATTTT. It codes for CAISDQGGTDTQYF.

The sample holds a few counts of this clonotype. The CDR3 DNA follows: TGCAGTGCTCACGGGACGGCGATCACAGATACGCAGTATTTT. This encodes CSAHGTAITDTQYF. The chain uses TRBV20-1 and TRBJ2-3, with D tentatively TRBD1 or TRBD2 (5 bases each). The CDR3 contains 14 residues. Germline V gene sequence: CDR1 DFQATT, CDR2 SNEGSKA (reference sequence). V was trimmed by 5 bases and J by 2 bases, leaving 14 bases between them.

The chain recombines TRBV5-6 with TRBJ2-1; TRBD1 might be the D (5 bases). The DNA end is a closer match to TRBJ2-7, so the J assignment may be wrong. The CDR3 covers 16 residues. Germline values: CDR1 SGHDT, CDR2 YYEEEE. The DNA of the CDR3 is TGTGCCAGCAGCTTAGGGGAACGGGCGGTTCGAGGTGAGCAGTACTTC. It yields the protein CASSLGERAVRGEQYF.

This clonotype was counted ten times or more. CDR3 DNA: TGTGCCAGCAGTTCCGGACAGGGGGTAGTATACGAGCAGTACTTC. Its translation is CASSSGQGVVYEQYF. The chain employs TRBV27 and TRBJ2-7; 10 positions agree with TRBD1. The CDR3 has 15 residues. Germline V gene lookup returns CDR1 MNHEY and CDR2 SMNVEV (reference sequence). Unmatched junction bases numbered 7, after V lost 4 bases and J lost 4 bases.

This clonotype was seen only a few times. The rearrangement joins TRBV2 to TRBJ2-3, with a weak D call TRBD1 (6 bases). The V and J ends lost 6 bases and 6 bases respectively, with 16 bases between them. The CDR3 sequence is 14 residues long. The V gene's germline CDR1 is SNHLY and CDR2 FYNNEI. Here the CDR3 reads CASRIGTLGDTQYF. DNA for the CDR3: TGTGCCAGCAGAATCGGGACACTGGGGGATACGCAGTATTTT.

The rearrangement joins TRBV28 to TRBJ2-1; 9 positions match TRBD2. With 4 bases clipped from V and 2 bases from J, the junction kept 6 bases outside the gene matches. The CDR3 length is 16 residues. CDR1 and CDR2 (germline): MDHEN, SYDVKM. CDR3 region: CASSSPIAGAYNEQFF. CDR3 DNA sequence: TGTGCCAGCAGTTCACCGATAGCGGGGGCCTACAATGAGCAGTTCTTC.

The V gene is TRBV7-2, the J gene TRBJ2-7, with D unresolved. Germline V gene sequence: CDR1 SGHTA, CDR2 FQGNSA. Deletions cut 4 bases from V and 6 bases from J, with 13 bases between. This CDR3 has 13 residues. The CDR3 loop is CASSWLEQGEQYF. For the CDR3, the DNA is TGTGCCAGCAGCTGGCTGGAGCAAGGCGAGCAGTACTTC.

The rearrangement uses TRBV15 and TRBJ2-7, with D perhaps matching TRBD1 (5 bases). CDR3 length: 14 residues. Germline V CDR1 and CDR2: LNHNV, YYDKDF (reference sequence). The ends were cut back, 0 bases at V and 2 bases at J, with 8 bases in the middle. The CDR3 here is CATSREKGPYEQYF. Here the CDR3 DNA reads TGTGCCACCAGCAGAGAGAAGGGGCCCTACGAGCAGTACTTC.

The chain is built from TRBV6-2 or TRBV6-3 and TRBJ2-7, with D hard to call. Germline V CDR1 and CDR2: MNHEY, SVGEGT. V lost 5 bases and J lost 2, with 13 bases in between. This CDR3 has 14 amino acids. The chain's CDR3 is CASSGSNTPYEQYF. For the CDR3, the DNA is TGTGCCAGCAGTGGTAGCAACACCCCCTACGAGCAGTACTTC.

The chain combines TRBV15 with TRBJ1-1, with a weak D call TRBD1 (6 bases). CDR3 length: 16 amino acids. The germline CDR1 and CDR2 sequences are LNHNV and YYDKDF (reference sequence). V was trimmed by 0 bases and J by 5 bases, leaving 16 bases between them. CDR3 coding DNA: TGTGCCACCAGCAGAGATGTTGGGGGGGCAGGAACTGAAGCTTTCTTT. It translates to CATSRDVGGAGTEAFF.

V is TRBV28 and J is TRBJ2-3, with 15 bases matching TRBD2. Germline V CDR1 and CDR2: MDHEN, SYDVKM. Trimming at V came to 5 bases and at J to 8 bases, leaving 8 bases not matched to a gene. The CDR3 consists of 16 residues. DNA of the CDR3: TGTGCCAGCAGTCACGGACTAGCGGGAGGGCTGAGTACGCAGTATTTT. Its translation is CASSHGLAGGLSTQYF.

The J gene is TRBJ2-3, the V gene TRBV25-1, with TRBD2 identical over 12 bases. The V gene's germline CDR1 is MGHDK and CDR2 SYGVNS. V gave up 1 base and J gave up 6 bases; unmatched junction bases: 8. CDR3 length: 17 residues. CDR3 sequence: CASSESASGGASDTQYF. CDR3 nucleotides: TGTGCCAGCAGTGAATCAGCTAGCGGGGGGGCTTCTGATACGCAGTATTTT.

The CDR3 region has the DNA TGTGCCAGCAGCCAATTGTCAGATACGCAGTATTTT. This translates into CASSQLSDTQYF. This rearrangement joins TRBV12-3 or TRBV12-4 to TRBJ2-3; D remains ambiguous. The CDR3 consists of 12 residues. Trimming took off 6 bases at V and 4 bases at J, with 8 bases between the two ends.

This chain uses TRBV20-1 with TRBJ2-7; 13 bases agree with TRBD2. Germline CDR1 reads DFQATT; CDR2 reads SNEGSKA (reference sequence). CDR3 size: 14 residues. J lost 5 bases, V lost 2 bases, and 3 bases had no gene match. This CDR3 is CSARKGLAGNEQYF. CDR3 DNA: TGCAGTGCTAGAAAGGGACTAGCGGGAAACGAGCAGTACTTC.

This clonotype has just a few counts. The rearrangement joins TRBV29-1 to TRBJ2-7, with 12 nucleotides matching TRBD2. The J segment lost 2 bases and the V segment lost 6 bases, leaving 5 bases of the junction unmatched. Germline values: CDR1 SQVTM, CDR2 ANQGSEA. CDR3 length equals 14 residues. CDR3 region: CSVSSGRAPYEQYF. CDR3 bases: TGCAGCGTCTCTAGCGGGAGGGCTCCCTACGAGCAGTACTTC.

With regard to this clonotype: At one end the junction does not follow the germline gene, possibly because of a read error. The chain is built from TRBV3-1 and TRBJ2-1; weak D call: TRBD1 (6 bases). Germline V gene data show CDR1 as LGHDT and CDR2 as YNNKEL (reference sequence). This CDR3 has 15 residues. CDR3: CTSSQRGISYNEQFF. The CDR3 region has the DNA TGTACCAGCAGCCAAAGGGGGATCTCCTACAATGAGCAGTTCTTC.

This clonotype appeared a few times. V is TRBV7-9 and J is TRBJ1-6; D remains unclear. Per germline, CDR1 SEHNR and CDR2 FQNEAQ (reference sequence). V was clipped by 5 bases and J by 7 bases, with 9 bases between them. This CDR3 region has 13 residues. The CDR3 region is CASSPLVNSPLHF. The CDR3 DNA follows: TGTGCCAGCAGCCCCCTGGTAAATTCACCCCTCCACTTT.

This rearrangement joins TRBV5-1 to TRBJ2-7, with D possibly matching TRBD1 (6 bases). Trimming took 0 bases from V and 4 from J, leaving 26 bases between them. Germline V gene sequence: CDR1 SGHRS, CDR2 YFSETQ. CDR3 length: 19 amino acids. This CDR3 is CASSLGSAGVGLALYEQYF. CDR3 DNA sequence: TGCGCCAGCAGCTTGGGTTCGGCAGGGGTTGGACTGGCCCTTTACGAGCAGTACTTC.

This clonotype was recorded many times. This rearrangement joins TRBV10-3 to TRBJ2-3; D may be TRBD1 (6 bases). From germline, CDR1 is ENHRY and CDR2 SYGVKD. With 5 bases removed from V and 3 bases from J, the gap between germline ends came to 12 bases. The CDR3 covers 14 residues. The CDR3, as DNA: TGTGCCATCAGTAGCTCGACAGGTACAGATACGCAGTATTTT. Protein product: CAISSSTGTDTQYF.

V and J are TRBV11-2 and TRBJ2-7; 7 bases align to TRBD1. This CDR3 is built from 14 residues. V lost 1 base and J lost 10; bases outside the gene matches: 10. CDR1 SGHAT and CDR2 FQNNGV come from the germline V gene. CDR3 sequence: CASSLGPGQHNQYF. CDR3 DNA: TGTGCCAGCAGCTTAGGACCGGGACAGCATAATCAGTACTTC.

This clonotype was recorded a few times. The CDR3, as DNA: TGTGCCAGCAGCCACGCCGAAGGGGGACACTCCAGGCCCTACGAGCAGTACTTC. Translated, it gives CASSHAEGGHSRPYEQYF. V usage is TRBV4-2 and J usage is TRBJ2-7; TRBD1 is a possible D gene (6 bases). The germline V and J ends were trimmed by 3 bases and 2 bases, with 23 bases remaining between them. Per the germline V gene, CDR1 is LGHNA and CDR2 is YNFKEQ. CDR3 size: 18 residues.

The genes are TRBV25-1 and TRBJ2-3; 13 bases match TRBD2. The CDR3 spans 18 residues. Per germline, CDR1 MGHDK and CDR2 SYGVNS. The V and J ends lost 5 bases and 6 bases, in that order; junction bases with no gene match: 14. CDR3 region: CASSKTTSGGTRGDTQYF. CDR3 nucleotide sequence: TGTGCCAGCAGTAAAACGACTAGCGGGGGGACGAGGGGTGATACGCAGTATTTT.